A selection of T cell receptor beta chains follows, all from one sample in a study of blood T cell repertoires in COVID-19. Sequenced by immunoSEQ multiplex PCR; TCRdb stores in-frame clones only, minus some. The table lists roughly 58,000 clones, 72% of them singletons, with 51% in the top ten. The specimen sequenced was PBMCs or T cells enriched from blood (not recorded which). These receptors all stem from a woman aged 60-75 years who had been exposed to COVID-19. Both conserved end residues are part of each CDR3. The order of the fields is J gene, D gene, V gene, clone size, CDR3 DNA, CDR3 protein. D genes are given only for firm matches. Expanded clones get a size class; other rows say once, few or many, or leave the size out.

>TRBJ2-7|-|TRBV5-1|few
TGCGCCAGCAGCTTTGACATCTCCTACGAGCAGTACTTC
CASSFDISYEQYF
>TRBJ1-1|-|TRBV3-1/TRBV3-2|-
TGTGCCAGCAGCCAAGATCCTAGGGGCACACACACTGAAGCTTTCTTT
CASSQDPRGTHTEAFF
>TRBJ1-2|TRBD1|TRBV5-4|-
TGTGCCAGCAGCTTCGACAGGGGGAACGGCTACACCTTC
CASSFDRGNGYTF
>TRBJ1-2|-|TRBV28|-
TGTGCCAGCAGGGTCCCAAACGAGCCCTATGGCTACACCTTC
CASRVPNEPYGYTF
>TRBJ1-6|TRBD1|TRBV23-1|-
TGCGCCAGCAGTCAATCGGTACAGGGGGACAATTCACCCCTCCACTTT
CASSQSVQGDNSPLHF
>TRBJ1-1|TRBD1|TRBV28|-
TGTGCCAGCAGTTCCCCTGACAGGGCGACTGAAGCTTTCTTT
CASSSPDRATEAFF
>TRBJ2-7|-|TRBV3-1/TRBV3-2|-
TGTGCCAGCAGCCCGACTCGATCTTCCTACGAGCAGTACTTC
CASSPTRSSYEQYF
>TRBJ2-2|TRBD2|TRBV2|few
TGTGCCAGCAGGCTACTAGCGGGGCGCACCGGGGAGCTGTTTTTT
CASRLLAGRTGELFF
>TRBJ1-6|-|TRBV2|-
TGTGCCAGCAATTTACGCGGGGGGGGAAATTCACCCCTCCACTTT
CASNLRGGGNSPLHF
>TRBJ2-1|-|TRBV5-1|once
TGCGCCAGCAGCTTCAGGTATGAGCAGTTCTTC
CASSFRYEQFF
>TRBJ2-7|TRBD1|TRBV3-1/TRBV3-2|-
TGTGCCAGCAGCCACTCGGGACAGGGATTCTACGAGCAGTACTTC
CASSHSGQGFYEQYF
>TRBJ2-7|TRBD2|TRBV11-2|once
TGTGCCAGCAGCTTAGGTCCCGGGGGGTCCTACGAGCAGTACTTC
CASSLGPGGSYEQYF
>TRBJ1-5|-|TRBV29-1|-
TGCAGCGTTGTAGTTGGGGGCGGTCAGCCCCAGCATTTT
CSVVVGGGQPQHF
>TRBJ1-1|-|TRBV27|-
TGTGCCAGCAGTTTCAGGGCATCGAACACTGAAGCTTTCTTT
CASSFRASNTEAFF
>TRBJ2-5|-|TRBV28|-
TGTGCCAGCAGTTCACAAGAGACCCAGTACTTC
CASSSQETQYF
>TRBJ2-6|-|TRBV4-1|few
TGCGCCAGCAGCCAGGCGTATAACCAACAGGGATCTGGGGCCAACGTCCTGACTTTC
CASSQAYNQQGSGANVLTF
>TRBJ2-5|-|TRBV5-6|few
TGTGCCAGCAGCTTGGGGGGCAGAGAGACCCAGTACTTC
CASSLGGRETQYF